The 12 T cell receptor beta chains below were found in one sample sequenced in a study of T cell changes during pregnancy in multiple sclerosis. TCRdb's table, derived via immunoSEQ multiplex PCR, lists solely in-frame clones and lacks some. The table lists around 63,000 clones, 92% of them singletons, with roughly 3% in the top ten. The sample here was CD8+ T cells from peripheral blood mononuclear cells, taken in the third trimester of pregnancy. Every receptor here comes from a female donor in good health, enrolled as a control in a pregnancy study.

The rearrangement links TRBV6-1 to TRBJ1-1; D remains unclear. The germline V gene has CDR1 MNHNS and CDR2 SASEGT. The CDR3 totals 13 residues. V lost 8 bases and J 1 base, leaving 11 bases between the germline ends. The CDR3 coding sequence is TGTGCCAGCGGAAAAACAGAGAACACTGAAGCTTTCTTT. Its protein is CASGKTENTEAFF.

The genes are TRBV12-5 and TRBJ2-5; no clear D gene. The V gene lost 5 bases and the J gene lost 1 base, with 8 bases spanning the gap. CDR1 LGHNT and CDR2 FRNRAP come from the germline V gene. The CDR3 spans 13 residues. DNA for the CDR3: TGTGCTAGTGGTCTCTATCTCCAAGAGACCCAGTACTTC. Its translation is CASGLYLQETQYF.

J is TRBJ1-1 and V is TRBV9; D not resolved. Looked up from germline, CDR1 is SGDLS and CDR2 is YYNGEE. Trimming left V 0 bases short and J 7 bases short, with 10 bases between. This CDR3 comprises 13 residues. The CDR3: CASSVVSSYEAFF. DNA of the CDR3: TGTGCCAGCAGCGTAGTTTCCTCCTATGAAGCTTTCTTT.

The chain carries TRBV6-1 and TRBJ1-5; 8 bases align to TRBD1. This CDR3 has 15 amino acids. In germline, CDR1 is MNHNS, CDR2 SASEGT. The junction had 7 bases not matched to a gene; V was cut back by 4 bases and J by 5 bases. The CDR3 is CASSAPNRGYQPQHF. The CDR3 DNA sequence: TGTGCCAGCAGTGCTCCGAACAGGGGGTATCAGCCCCAGCATTTT.

The chain has TRBV4-3 and TRBJ1-2; TRBD1 aligns across 8 bases. V lost 1 base, J lost 8 bases, and 9 bases stayed unmatched. Germline-derived CDR1 and CDR2 are LGHNA and YSLEER. This CDR3 spans 15 amino acids. CDR3 in DNA: TGCGCCAGCAGCCAAGCGACGACAGGGGTGACGGGCTACACCTTC. Residues: CASSQATTGVTGYTF.

J is TRBJ2-7 and V is TRBV29-1, with 8 bases lining up with TRBD2. Trimming took 1 base from V and 0 from J; bases not matched to a gene: 5. Germline V gene lookup returns CDR1 SQVTM and CDR2 ANQGSEA. The CDR3 is made up of 15 amino acids. CDR3: CSVEGGGTDSYEQYF. The CDR3 coding sequence is TGCAGCGTTGAAGGCGGGGGGACGGACTCCTACGAGCAGTACTTC.

The chain is built from TRBV7-9 and TRBJ1-2; TRBD1 might be the D (5 bases). V was clipped by 5 bases and J by 2 bases, with 15 bases between them. CDR1 SEHNR and CDR2 FQNEAQ come from the germline V gene (reference sequence). The CDR3 is 15 residues long. CDR3 amino acids: CASSTGPGQNYGYTF. DNA for the CDR3: TGTGCCAGCAGCACGGGTCCCGGACAAAACTATGGCTACACCTTC.

V usage is TRBV12-5 and J usage is TRBJ2-5, with TRBD2 matching over 8 bases. CDR3 length: 12 residues. The ends lost 11 bases at V and 5 bases at J; junction bases unmatched: 7. Looked up from germline, CDR1 is LGHNT and CDR2 is FRNRAP. This chain's CDR3 is CAEGGGLETQYF. DNA for the CDR3: TGTGCTGAGGGCGGGGGGTTGGAGACCCAGTACTTC. The whole variable domain, remainder taken from reference TRBV12-5 and TRBJ2-5, is DARVTQTPRHKVTEMGQEVTMRCQPILGHNTVFWYRQTMMQGLELLAYFRNRAPLDDSGMPKDRFSAEMPDATLATLKIQPSEPRDSAVYFCAEGGGLETQYFGPGTRLLVL.

This chain connects TRBV30 to TRBJ2-6; 10 positions agree with TRBD1. Losses at the gene ends were 1 base for V and 1 base for J; bases not matched to a gene: 10. Germline V CDR1 and CDR2: GTSNPN, SVGIG (reference sequence). There are 19 residues in the CDR3. The CDR3 sequence is CAWSGPFRDRGSGANVLTF. In nucleotides, the CDR3 is TGTGCCTGGAGTGGACCCTTCAGGGACAGGGGATCTGGGGCCAACGTCCTGACTTTC. Full variable domain (missing parts from reference TRBV30 and TRBJ2-6): SQTIHQWPATLVQPVGSPLSLECTVEGTSNPNLYWYRQAAGRGLQLLFYSVGIGQISSEVPQNLSASRPQDRQFILSSKKLLLSDSGFYLCAWSGPFRDRGSGANVLTFGAGSRLTVL.

The chain couples TRBV5-3 to TRBJ1-5; TRBD1 might be the D (6 bases). TRBV5-3 is classed as an ORF, of uncertain function. This CDR3 contains 14 residues. Trimming removed 4 bases from V and 6 bases from J, with 14 bases in between. The CDR3 DNA follows: TGTGCCAGAAGCCGTACAGGGAGCTGTCAGCCCCAGCATTTT. It is translated as CARSRTGSCQPQHF.

The rearrangement links TRBV27 to TRBJ1-2, with D hard to call. V lost 4 bases, J lost 8 bases, and 14 bases lay in between. Germline assignment: CDR1 MNHEY and CDR2 SMNVEV (reference sequence). The CDR3 length is 13 residues. The CDR3 DNA reads TGTGCCAGCAGTTCCAAGGCCCCGGGAGGCTACACCTTC. Protein product: CASSSKAPGGYTF.

This sequence joins TRBV12-5 and TRBJ2-7, with TRBD1 matching over 7 bases. This CDR3 contains 18 residues. Germline CDR1 reads LGHNT; CDR2 reads FRNRAP. Trimming took 3 bases from V and 2 from J; bases not matched to a gene: 16. DNA for the CDR3: TGTGCTAGTGGTTTAGGCCTAGGCCAACAGGGGTGGACCTACGAGCAGTACTTC. This gives the protein CASGLGLGQQGWTYEQYF.